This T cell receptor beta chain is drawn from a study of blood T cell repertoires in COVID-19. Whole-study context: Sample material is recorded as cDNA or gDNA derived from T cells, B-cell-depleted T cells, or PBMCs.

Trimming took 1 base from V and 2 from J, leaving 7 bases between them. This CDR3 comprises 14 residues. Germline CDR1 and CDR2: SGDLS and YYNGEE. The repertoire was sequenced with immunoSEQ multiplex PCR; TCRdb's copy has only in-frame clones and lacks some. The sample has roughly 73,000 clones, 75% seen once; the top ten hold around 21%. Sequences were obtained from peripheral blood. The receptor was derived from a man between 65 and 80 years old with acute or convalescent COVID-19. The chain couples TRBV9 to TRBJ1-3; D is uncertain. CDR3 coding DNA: TGTGCCAGCAGCGTATTCCCGGCTGGAAACACCATATATTTT. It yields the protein CASSVFPAGNTIYF.